This T cell receptor (beta chain) was sequenced during a study of CD8 T cells in ankylosing spondylitis. Regarding this clonotype: Its target is not known.

General study findings and limits: Disease-linked clones displayed a CD8+ phenotype and appeared relatively rarely in peripheral blood. In synovial fluid and blood from reactive arthritis, some motif variants were previously reported. Reports say disease-linked clones showed up significantly more in matched ankylosing spondylitis synovial fluid. In ankylosing spondylitis blood, a motif of seven to nine highly homologous TCR beta variants appeared characteristic.

Researchers built TCR beta libraries using quantitative 5'-RACE with molecular barcodes. TCRdb passed the 5' RACE reads through MiXCR, listing each CDR3 protein once. The sample holds under 550,000 distinct CDR3 sequences, roughly 27% seen once. Germline values: CDR1 MNHNS, CDR2 SASEGT. The CDR3 totals 15 residues. V lost 6 bases to trimming and J lost 0 bases, with 12 bases between them. Material: blood, either unsorted or a sorted T cell fraction (not recorded which). The chain is built from TRBV6-1 and TRBJ1-5; D is uncertain. This TCR derives from a male donor with ankylosing spondylitis. CDR3 loop: CASRSTKGSNQPQHF. The CDR3 DNA is TGTGCCAGCAGATCTACGAAAGGTAGCAATCAGCCCCAGCATTTT.